A single sample is the source of the 5 T cell receptor beta chains below, sequenced in a study of blood T cell repertoires in COVID-19. Produced via immunoSEQ multiplex PCR; TCRdb's table is partial and in-frame only. The sample holds about 120,000 clones, about 86% seen once. The sequencing sample was made of peripheral blood. The source is a man older than 75 with active or convalescent COVID-19.

The chain carries TRBV28 and TRBJ1-2; possibly TRBD1 for D (5 bases). The CDR3 is 14 amino acids. The germline gives CDR1 MDHEN, CDR2 SYDVKM. With 3 bases removed from V and 4 bases from J, the gap between germline ends came to 12 bases. The CDR3 sequence is CASSLEGLAYGYTF. In DNA form, the CDR3 reads TGTGCCAGCAGTTTGGAGGGGCTGGCCTATGGCTACACCTTC.

V usage is TRBV28 and J usage is TRBJ2-1; TRBD1 is a possible D gene (6 bases). The CDR3 has 12 amino acids. Trimming took off 1 base at V and 13 bases at J, with 11 bases between the two ends. Germline V CDR1 and CDR2: MDHEN, SYDVKM. CDR3 loop: CASSLSRQVQFF. The DNA of the CDR3 is TGTGCCAGCAGTTTATCCCGACAGGTCCAGTTCTTC.

This chain uses TRBV7-2 with TRBJ1-4; TRBD1 aligns across 7 bases. This CDR3 is 13 amino acids long. Germline loops: CDR1 SGHTA, CDR2 FQGNSA. After removal of 7 bases from V and 3 bases from J, the junction contained 2 bases not matched to a gene. In nucleotides, the CDR3 is TGTGCCAGCACCAGGGGGGCTAATGAAAAACTGTTTTTT. Protein product: CASTRGANEKLFF.

V is TRBV7-2 and J is TRBJ1-1; 9 bases map to TRBD1. CDR1 and CDR2 (germline): SGHTA, FQGNSA. J lost 7 bases, V lost 1 base, and 13 bases had no gene match. The CDR3 consists of 17 residues. CDR3 loop: CASSLDSFGQGRNEAFF. The CDR3 DNA reads as TGTGCCAGCAGCTTAGACAGCTTCGGACAGGGGAGGAATGAAGCTTTCTTT. Based on the CDR3 plus reference TRBV7-2 and TRBJ1-1, the full variable domain is GAGVSQSPSNKVTEKGKDVELRCDPISGHTALYWYRQSLGQGLEFLIYFQGNSAPDKSGLPSDRFSAERTGGSVSTLTIQRTQQEDSAVYLCASSLDSFGQGRNEAFFGQGTRLTVV.

The chain combines TRBV30 with TRBJ1-6, with 7 bases lining up with TRBD1. Germline trimming cut 3 bases from V and 8 bases from J; bases unmatched to any gene: 10. CDR1 is GTSNPN and CDR2 is SVGIG in the germline V gene (reference sequence). The CDR3 extends over 15 amino acids. The CDR3 bases are TGTGCCTGGAGGAGGGACAGCCTTAACGATTCACCCCTCCACTTT. Translated: CAWRRDSLNDSPLHF.